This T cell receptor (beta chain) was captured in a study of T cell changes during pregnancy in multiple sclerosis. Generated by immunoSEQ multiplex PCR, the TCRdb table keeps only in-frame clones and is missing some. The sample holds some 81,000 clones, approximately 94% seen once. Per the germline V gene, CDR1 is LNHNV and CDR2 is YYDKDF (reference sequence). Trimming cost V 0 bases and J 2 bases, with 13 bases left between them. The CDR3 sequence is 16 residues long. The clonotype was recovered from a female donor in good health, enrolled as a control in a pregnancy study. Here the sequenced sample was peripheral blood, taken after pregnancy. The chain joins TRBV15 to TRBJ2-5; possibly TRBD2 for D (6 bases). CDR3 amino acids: CATSRDLATLQETQYF. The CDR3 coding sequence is TGTGCCACCAGCAGAGATCTAGCGACATTACAAGAGACCCAGTACTTC.